Each of the 29 T cell receptor beta chains below was sequenced from the same sample in a study of cytomegalovirus exposure and HLA in healthy donors. The PCR contained 60 Vbeta and 13 Jbeta primers. Using immunoSEQ multiplex PCR, the repertoire was profiled, and TCRdb retains in-frame clones only, with some absent. Found here are about 160,000 clones, 82% of them singletons; the top ten hold 0.95% to 1%. Sample: PBMCs. These receptors were taken from a girl aged 2 to 9 in good health and CMV-seropositive.

This chain uses TRBV5-1 with TRBJ2-2, with D possibly TRBD2 on 6 matching bases. CDR1 and CDR2 from the germline V gene are SGHRS and YFSETQ. CDR3 length: 15 residues. Between the trimmed V and J ends, which lost 0 bases and 4 bases, there was a span of 10 bases. The CDR3 loop reads CASSLGRGGTGELFF. Written as DNA, the CDR3 is TGCGCCAGCAGCTTGGGTAGGGGAGGCACCGGGGAGCTGTTTTTT.

The J gene is TRBJ2-2, the V gene TRBV28; 13 nucleotides align to TRBD2. Looked up from germline, CDR1 is MDHEN and CDR2 is SYDVKM. The ends lost 6 bases at V and 3 bases at J; junction bases unmatched: 10. CDR3 length: 18 amino acids. The CDR3 DNA is TGTGCCAGCAGACGGGCGACTAGCGGGAGGAGATACACCGGGGAGCTGTTTTTT. Translating gives CASRRATSGRRYTGELFF.

The V call is TRBV5-1, the J call TRBJ2-5; D is undetermined. Trimming cost V 5 bases and J 2 bases, with 7 bases left between them. The CDR3 extends over 12 amino acids. Per the germline V gene, CDR1 is SGHRS and CDR2 is YFSETQ. The CDR3 region is CASRFPQETQYF. For the CDR3, the DNA is TGCGCCAGCAGATTCCCACAAGAGACCCAGTACTTC.

This clone was detected only once. This sequence joins TRBV7-8 and TRBJ2-3; TRBD2 matches at 8 bases. The germline CDR1 and CDR2 sequences are SGHVS and FQNEAQ. The length of the CDR3 is 16 residues. The V gene end was trimmed by 1 base and the J gene end by 2 bases; junction bases not matched to a gene: 5. The CDR3 loop is CASSLVLAGATDTQYF. CDR3 nucleotide sequence: TGTGCCAGCAGCTTAGTTCTAGCGGGCGCCACAGATACGCAGTATTTT.

CDR3 in amino acids: CASSLGIGGMTGELFF. The CDR3 nucleotides read TGCGCCAGCAGCTTGGGGATCGGGGGAATGACCGGGGAGCTGTTTTTT. The V call is TRBV5-1, the J call TRBJ2-2; TRBD2 is a possible D gene (6 bases). The CDR3 extends over 16 amino acids. The germline gives CDR1 SGHRS, CDR2 YFSETQ. V lost 0 bases and J 5 bases, leaving 14 bases between the germline ends.

V gene TRBV6-1 combines with J gene TRBJ1-1; 7 nucleotides match TRBD1. CDR1 is MNHNS, CDR2 SASEGT, per germline. With V trimmed by 6 bases and J by 4 bases, 5 bases remained unmatched. The CDR3 consists of 13 residues. The DNA for the CDR3 is TGTGCCAGCAGACAGGGGAAGGGCACTGAAGCTTTCTTT. It translates to CASRQGKGTEAFF.

The rearrangement joins TRBV30 to TRBJ2-3; TRBD2 is a possible D gene (5 bases). V gave up 0 bases and J gave up 5 bases, with 12 bases separating them. Germline V gene lookup returns CDR1 GTSNPN and CDR2 SVGIG (reference sequence). This CDR3 comprises 14 residues. CDR3 protein: CAWSVPAVRDTQYF. In DNA, the CDR3 is TGTGCCTGGAGTGTACCAGCGGTAAGAGATACGCAGTATTTT.

J is TRBJ1-5 and V is TRBV15; 8 bases are a match to TRBD1. This CDR3 has 16 amino acids. Germline lookup yields CDR1 LNHNV and CDR2 YYDKDF (reference sequence). The junction had 5 bases not matched to a gene; V was cut back by 1 base and J by 3 bases. The CDR3, as DNA: TGTGCCACCAGCAGAGGCGGACAGGGTTACAATCAGCCCCAGCATTTT. As protein: CATSRGGQGYNQPQHF.

The genes are TRBV2 and TRBJ2-7, with D maybe TRBD2 (6 bases). Per the germline V gene, CDR1 is SNHLY and CDR2 is FYNNEI. The V end was cut by 0 bases, the J end by 9 bases, with 12 bases between. The CDR3 is 13 residues long. The CDR3 loop reads CASSEAGGEAQYF. Here the CDR3 DNA reads TGTGCCAGCAGTGAAGCCGGAGGGGAGGCGCAGTACTTC.

V usage is TRBV6-1 and J usage is TRBJ2-3; 7 bases map to TRBD2. Germline lookup yields CDR1 MNHNS and CDR2 SASEGT. This CDR3 is built from 14 residues. The junction had 5 bases not matched to a gene; V was cut back by 4 bases and J by 4 bases. CDR3 coding DNA: TGTGCCAGCAGTGCTCTAGCGGTACCAGATACGCAGTATTTT. It specifies CASSALAVPDTQYF.

V is TRBV7-3 and J is TRBJ1-1, with 9 bases lining up with TRBD1. Germline CDR1 reads SGHTA; CDR2 reads FQGTGA. The V gene end was trimmed by 4 bases and the J gene end by 0 bases; junction bases not matched to a gene: 6. The CDR3 has 16 residues. The CDR3 DNA reads as TGTGCCAGCAGCTCCTCGACAGGGGGGATGAACACTGAAGCTTTCTTT. This translates into CASSSSTGGMNTEAFF.

The chain is built from TRBV5-1 and TRBJ2-1; no clear D. Germline values: CDR1 SGHRS, CDR2 YFSETQ. Trimming cost V 2 bases and J 5 bases, with 14 bases left between them. The CDR3 is 15 residues long. CDR3 sequence reads: CASSFRLPPNNEQFF. DNA for the CDR3: TGCGCCAGCAGCTTCAGGCTCCCCCCTAACAATGAGCAGTTCTTC.

The chain links TRBV12-5 to TRBJ2-3; weak D call: TRBD2 (6 bases). The ends were cut back, 0 bases at V and 6 bases at J, with 7 bases in the middle. Germline CDR1 is LGHNT and CDR2 is FRNRAP. The CDR3 has 13 amino acids. The CDR3 sequence: CASGLVGGDTQYF. The CDR3 nucleotides read TGTGCTAGTGGTTTGGTAGGAGGGGATACGCAGTATTTT. Full variable domain (remainder filled in from reference TRBV12-5 and TRBJ2-3): DARVTQTPRHKVTEMGQEVTMRCQPILGHNTVFWYRQTMMQGLELLAYFRNRAPLDDSGMPKDRFSAEMPDATLATLKIQPSEPRDSAVYFCASGLVGGDTQYFGPGTRLTVL.

Turning to this clone: The missing conserved phenylalanine or tryptophan at the end of this CDR3 makes a read error likely. V usage is TRBV30 and J usage is TRBJ2-7; D may be TRBD1 (6 bases). V lost 2 bases and J 9 bases, leaving 17 bases between the germline ends. The CDR3 has 13 residues. In germline, CDR1 is GTSNPN, CDR2 SVGIG (reference sequence). CDR3 nucleotide sequence: TGTGCCTGGAGTCCCAGGGGAAGAGGCGGGCAGTACATC. Translated, it gives CAWSPRGRGGQYI.

The chain joins TRBV6-1 to TRBJ1-5; 12 bases map to TRBD1. Trimming removed 2 bases from V and 13 bases from J; junction bases left unmatched: 6. The CDR3 totals 14 residues. Germline-derived CDR1 and CDR2 are MNHNS and SASEGT. The CDR3, as DNA: TGTGCCAGCAGTGAATTGGGGACAGGGGGCGGTCAGCATTTT. This translates into CASSELGTGGGQHF.

The chain carries TRBV9 and TRBJ1-1; no clear D gene. Germline CDR1 reads SGDLS; CDR2 reads YYNGEE. The CDR3 spans 13 residues. Trimming shortened V by 0 bases and J by 5 bases, and 8 bases separated the two germline ends. The CDR3 here is CASSVETGTEAFF. The CDR3, as DNA: TGTGCCAGCAGCGTAGAGACGGGGACTGAAGCTTTCTTT.

V gene TRBV5-4 combines with J gene TRBJ1-2; 9 bases are shared with TRBD1. Germline V gene data show CDR1 as SGHNT and CDR2 as YYREEE (reference sequence). The CDR3 covers 13 residues. J lost 12 bases, V lost 4 bases, and 10 bases had no gene match. The CDR3 protein is CASSEGQGKGDTF. CDR3 DNA sequence: TGTGCCAGCAGCGAGGGACAGGGTAAGGGCGACACCTTC.

The chain couples TRBV19 to TRBJ1-2; tentatively, D is TRBD1 (5 bases). Looked up from germline, CDR1 is LNHDA and CDR2 is SQIVND (reference sequence). V dropped 3 bases and J dropped 7 bases, with 9 bases sitting between them. The CDR3 runs 12 residues. CDR3 protein: CASSIGGSGYTF. CDR3 nucleotides: TGTGCCAGTAGTATTGGGGGGTCTGGCTACACCTTC.

The rearrangement links TRBV25-1 to TRBJ1-1; possibly TRBD1 for D (5 bases). The germline V gene has CDR1 MGHDK and CDR2 SYGVNS. Trimming shortened V by 9 bases and J by 6 bases, and 14 bases separated the two germline ends. The CDR3 length is 12 residues. This chain's CDR3 is CASTGGTAEAFF. The CDR3, as DNA: TGTGCCAGTACCGGGGGTACTGCTGAAGCTTTCTTT.

The chain couples TRBV4-1 to TRBJ1-6; D might be TRBD1 (6 bases). Trimming cost V 4 bases and J 5 bases, with 12 bases left between them. Germline loops: CDR1 MGHRA, CDR2 YSYEKL. This CDR3 contains 15 residues. CDR3 loop: CASSPGAGHNSPLHF. The CDR3 DNA reads TGCGCCAGCAGCCCAGGGGCGGGCCATAATTCACCCCTCCACTTT.

The chain carries TRBV9 and TRBJ2-1; 7 bases line up with TRBD1. The V gene end was trimmed by 2 bases and the J gene end by 6 bases; junction bases not matched to a gene: 11. The CDR3 spans 16 residues. Germline V CDR1 and CDR2: SGDLS, YYNGEE. For the CDR3, the DNA is TGTGCCAGCAGCGTGGATAGACAGGGATTCGGCAATGAGCAGTTCTTC. Translating it yields CASSVDRQGFGNEQFF.

This chain connects TRBV25-1 to TRBJ1-1, with unresolved D. The germline CDR1 and CDR2 sequences are MGHDK and SYGVNS. Between the trimmed V and J ends, which lost 2 bases and 11 bases, there was a span of 9 bases. The length of the CDR3 is 11 residues. CDR3 protein: CASSEGLRAFF. CDR3 DNA sequence: TGTGCCAGCAGTGAAGGACTGAGGGCTTTCTTT.

This clone was seen only a few times. The rearrangement links TRBV6-1 to TRBJ2-5, with 9 bases identical to TRBD1. The CDR3 has 15 residues. Unmatched junction bases numbered 4, after V lost 4 bases and J lost 1 base. CDR1 MNHNS and CDR2 SASEGT come from the germline V gene. The CDR3 sequence: CASSVTTGGQETQYF. The CDR3 DNA follows: TGTGCCAGCAGTGTCACGACAGGGGGCCAAGAGACCCAGTACTTC.

The V and J genes are TRBV27 and TRBJ2-1, with TRBD2 identical over 10 bases. This CDR3 region has 16 residues. V dropped 6 bases and J dropped 7; count of bases not matched to a gene: 12. Germline values: CDR1 MNHEY, CDR2 SMNVEV (reference sequence). The chain's CDR3 is CASSAGGLAGVNEQFF. CDR3 bases: TGTGCCAGCAGCGCCGGGGGGCTAGCGGGGGTTAATGAGCAGTTCTTC.

The V and J genes are TRBV6-1 and TRBJ1-5, with 8 bases lining up with TRBD1. J was trimmed by 4 bases and V by 2 bases; bases with no gene match: 13. Germline CDR1 MNHNS, CDR2 SASEGT. The CDR3 runs 18 residues. CDR3 DNA: TGTGCCAGCAGTGAATCCTTGGAGGACAGGGCAGGAAATCAGCCCCAGCATTTT. Encoded protein: CASSESLEDRAGNQPQHF.

The chain employs TRBV9 and TRBJ2-1; tentative D call: TRBD2 (6 bases). CDR3 size: 15 residues. The germline CDR1 and CDR2 sequences are SGDLS and YYNGEE. V lost 4 bases, J lost 7 bases, and 18 bases lay in between. CDR3 bases: TGTGCCAGCAGCCCCCCCTGGGGGACTCCAAATGAGCAGTTCTTC. Its protein is CASSPPWGTPNEQFF.

The rearrangement uses TRBV11-3 and TRBJ2-2; 9 bases are a match to TRBD2. Trimming at V came to 3 bases and at J to 4 bases, leaving 9 bases not matched to a gene. The CDR3 is 17 residues long. Germline V gene lookup returns CDR1 SGHNT and CDR2 YENEEA. CDR3 coding DNA: TGTGCCAGCAGCTTTACTAGCGGGTTTCTCAGCACCGGGGAGCTGTTTTTT. This gives the protein CASSFTSGFLSTGELFF.

This clone has a single count. The chain uses TRBV11-1 and TRBJ2-7; 7 bases align to TRBD2. The CDR3 extends over 16 amino acids. V shed 5 bases and J 2 bases; nucleotides not matched to a gene: 12. Germline V lookup: CDR1 SGHAT, CDR2 FQDESV (reference sequence). The CDR3 DNA follows: TGTGCCAGCAGCCTCTCTAGAGCAGCGGGAACCTACGAGCAGTACTTC. Protein sequence: CASSLSRAAGTYEQYF.

The V call is TRBV10-3, the J call TRBJ2-3; TRBD2 might be the D (7 bases). Deletions cut 7 bases from V and 1 base from J, with 15 bases between. Germline CDR1 reads ENHRY; CDR2 reads SYGVKD. The CDR3 consists of 15 residues. The CDR3 here is CAIKGGGRGTDTQYF. In nucleotides, the CDR3 is TGTGCCATCAAGGGGGGCGGGAGAGGCACAGATACGCAGTATTTT.